The source of this T cell receptor (beta chain) is a study of blood T cells in healthy people across ages. Turning to the study itself: In model experiments, template switching was able to capture about one barcoded beta molecule for every two T cells that were present.

Combining a sample-barcoded 5' primer with a J-beta primer mix, a second PCR ran for roughly 6 to 11 cycles. Each cDNA molecule received a tag from a template-switch adaptor that had 12 random nucleotides. One entry per CDR3 protein results from TCRdb running MiXCR on the 5' RACE reads. The repertoire holds about 1.4 million distinct CDR3 sequences, with approximately 63% as singletons. Total RNA, at least 5.5 micrograms per sample, came from PBMCs. Germline V gives CDR1 SGHAT, CDR2 FQNNGV. J was trimmed by 1 base and V by 2 bases; bases with no gene match: 3. This CDR3 region has 15 residues. This receptor was obtained from a man younger than 30 in good health. The chain recombines TRBV11-2 with TRBJ1-1, with 8 bases matching TRBD1. The sample consisted of blood. The CDR3 bases are TGTGCCAGCAGCTTAAGGCAGGGGGCGAACACTGAAGCTTTCTTT. The encoded protein is CASSLRQGANTEAFF. The entire variable domain, with the rest obtained from reference TRBV11-2 and TRBJ1-1, is as follows: EAGVAQSPRYKIIEKRQSVAFWCNPISGHATLYWYQQILGQGPKLLIQFQNNGVVDDSQLPKDRFSAERLKGVDSTLKIQPAKLEDSAVYLCASSLRQGANTEAFFGQGTRLTVV.